This T cell receptor beta chain was sequenced during a study of blood T cell repertoires in COVID-19. Study background: T cells, B-cell-depleted T cells, or PBMCs supplied cDNA or gDNA.

This clone was counted once. V was cut by 5 bases and J by 1 base, with 8 bases left in between. This CDR3 region has 13 residues. CDR1 and CDR2 (germline): SEHNR, FQNEAQ (reference sequence). Profiled with immunoSEQ multiplex PCR; TCRdb holds only in-frame clones, not every one. The repertoire includes approximately 90,000 clones, 72% of them detected once, and 14% sits in the top ten. This chain uses TRBV7-9 with TRBJ2-5, with D tentatively TRBD1 (5 bases). The material sequenced was peripheral blood. The sequence was obtained from a woman of 80 years or more with acute or convalescent COVID-19. The CDR3 bases are TGTGCCAGCAGCGACAGCATCCAAGAGACCCAGTACTTC. It specifies CASSDSIQETQYF.